These 29 T cell receptor beta chains were all obtained from the same sample, sequenced in a study of T cell responses to AZD1222 COVID-19 vaccine. Clones were read by immunoSEQ multiplex PCR, and TCRdb kept only the in-frame ones, dropping some. The sample records some 150,000 clones, around 91% being singletons. Sequencing was performed on peripheral blood, taken on day 0 of AZD1222 vaccination. These receptor sequences come from an adult in good health.

The chain carries TRBV10-2 and TRBJ2-1; D possibly corresponds to TRBD2 (5 bases). From germline, CDR1 is WSHSY and CDR2 SAAADI. This CDR3 has 13 residues. Trimming took 6 bases from V and 6 from J, leaving 12 bases between them. CDR3 sequence (DNA): TGCGCCAGCAGCGCGCAAGGGAGCAATGAGCAGTTCTTC. This translates into CASSAQGSNEQFF.

The J gene is TRBJ2-6, the V gene TRBV6-4; D is unclear. From germline, CDR1 is MRHNA and CDR2 SNTAGT. The CDR3 is made up of 16 amino acids. V was cut by 3 bases and J by 2 bases, with 11 bases left in between. The CDR3 DNA reads as TGTGCCAGCAGTGATTCTAGGGATGCTGGGGCCAACGTCCTGACTTTC. Translating gives CASSDSRDAGANVLTF.

The table lists this clone with a count of one. The chain combines TRBV7-2 with TRBJ2-5; no firm D call. The CDR3 loop spans 13 amino acids. Germline V gives CDR1 SGHTA, CDR2 FQGNSA. The V and J ends lost 5 bases and 5 bases respectively, with 12 bases between them. Here the CDR3 DNA reads TGTGCCAGCAGCCCCCGGGTGGGGGAGACCCAGTACTTC. This translates into CASSPRVGETQYF.

The chain employs TRBV7-9 and TRBJ2-7, with 7 bases aligning to TRBD1. This CDR3 is built from 16 residues. The V gene end was trimmed by 5 bases and the J gene end by 0 bases; junction bases not matched to a gene: 10. Germline V gene sequence: CDR1 SEHNR, CDR2 FQNEAQ (reference sequence). CDR3 in amino acids: CASSALVGDSSYEQYF. Here the CDR3 DNA reads TGTGCCAGCAGCGCATTAGTCGGGGACAGCTCCTACGAGCAGTACTTC.

V gene TRBV5-8 combines with J gene TRBJ2-7; TRBD1 agrees at 9 bases. Per germline, CDR1 SGHTS and CDR2 YDEGEE. Germline trimming cut 4 bases from V and 7 bases from J; bases unmatched to any gene: 9. This CDR3 comprises 14 residues. The DNA for the CDR3 is TGTGCCAGCAGCAAAACAGGGGGCCCCCTTGAGCAGTACTTC. Its protein product is CASSKTGGPLEQYF.

The chain carries TRBV5-8 and TRBJ2-7; D is uncertain. Germline assignment: CDR1 SGHTS and CDR2 YDEGEE. This CDR3 is built from 11 residues. V lost 0 bases and J 4 bases, leaving 2 bases between the germline ends. This CDR3 reads CASSLVYEQYF. The CDR3 DNA sequence: TGTGCCAGCAGCTTGGTTTACGAGCAGTACTTC.

This clone was detected only once. The rearrangement joins TRBV7-6 to TRBJ2-5; no clear D gene. Germline CDR1 SGHVS, CDR2 FNYEAQ. The germline V and J ends were trimmed by 2 bases and 5 bases, with 12 bases remaining between them. The CDR3 is made up of 14 amino acids. CDR3 bases: TGTGCCAGCAGCTTATATATTGGGTACGAGACCCAGTACTTC. This translates into CASSLYIGYETQYF.

This sequence joins TRBV19 and TRBJ2-3; 9 nucleotides line up with TRBD1. This CDR3 has 15 amino acids. Unmatched junction bases numbered 4, after V lost 5 bases and J lost 1 base. Germline CDR1 reads LNHDA; CDR2 reads SQIVND (reference sequence). The CDR3 region is CASSPWTGGTDTQYF. The CDR3 DNA follows: TGTGCCAGTAGTCCCTGGACAGGGGGCACAGATACGCAGTATTTT.

The table lists this clone with a count of one. The chain employs TRBV7-2 and TRBJ2-7; unclear D gene. Germline CDR1 SGHTA, CDR2 FQGNSA. This CDR3 has 14 amino acids. V was pared by 5 bases and J by 3 bases, with 14 bases between. CDR3 in DNA: TGTGCCAGCAGCCCCCCTGGGATCTTCTACGAGCAGTACTTC. Protein: CASSPPGIFYEQYF.

The rearrangement uses TRBV19 and TRBJ2-2; 9 bases are shared with TRBD1. The CDR3 has 16 amino acids. V trimming: 5 bases; J trimming: 1 base; junction bases outside the gene matches: 5. Germline V gene sequence: CDR1 LNHDA, CDR2 SQIVND (reference sequence). This chain's CDR3 is CASSPRTGVNTGELFF. The CDR3 nucleotides read TGTGCCAGTAGTCCTCGGACAGGGGTGAACACCGGGGAGCTGTTTTTT.

V usage is TRBV19 and J usage is TRBJ1-5, with 12 positions matching TRBD1. Trimming cost V 4 bases and J 1 base; bases outside gene matches: 5. This CDR3 comprises 17 residues. Looked up from germline, CDR1 is LNHDA and CDR2 is SQIVND (reference sequence). The CDR3 nucleotides are TGTGCCAGTAGTAATTCCGGGACAGGGGGCAGCAATCAGCCCCAGCATTTT. It yields the protein CASSNSGTGGSNQPQHF.

With respect to this clone: The sample contains more than one DNA sequence encoding this CDR3. The chain links TRBV9 to TRBJ2-7; D is tentatively TRBD1 or TRBD2 (5 bases each). CDR1 and CDR2 (germline): SGDLS, YYNGEE. CDR3 length: 14 amino acids. Between the trimmed V and J ends, which lost 0 bases and 2 bases, there was a span of 9 bases. CDR3 in DNA: TGTGCCAGCAGCGTAGCTCCGGGACCCTACGAGCAGTACTTC. Protein product: CASSVAPGPYEQYF.

The V and J genes are TRBV28 and TRBJ1-2; TRBD1 might be the D (6 bases). Looked up from germline, CDR1 is MDHEN and CDR2 is SYDVKM. Trimming cost V 3 bases and J 8 bases, with 28 bases left between them. The CDR3 has 18 residues. The CDR3 protein is CASSLRDWGRRPRMGYTF. In DNA, the CDR3 is TGTGCCAGCAGTTTGAGGGATTGGGGGCGGAGGCCCCGAATGGGCTACACCTTC.

The chain joins TRBV29-1 to TRBJ2-1, with 13 positions matching TRBD2. Germline CDR1 is SQVTM and CDR2 is ANQGSEA. CDR3 length equals 14 residues. J was trimmed by 7 bases and V by 6 bases; bases with no gene match: 6. CDR3 in DNA: TGCAGCGTGGTACTAGCGGGAGGGGTTAATGAGCAGTTCTTC. This gives the protein CSVVLAGGVNEQFF.

The V gene is TRBV28, the J gene TRBJ2-7; 10 bases are a match to TRBD1. This CDR3 contains 15 residues. The V gene end was trimmed by 1 base and the J gene end by 3 bases; junction bases not matched to a gene: 3. Germline V lookup: CDR1 MDHEN, CDR2 SYDVKM. The CDR3 here is CASSLLGQGNYEQYF. CDR3 nucleotide sequence: TGTGCCAGCAGTTTATTGGGACAGGGGAACTACGAGCAGTACTTC.

The rearrangement uses TRBV19 and TRBJ2-1; D may be TRBD2 (6 bases). The germline V gene has CDR1 LNHDA and CDR2 SQIVND (reference sequence). There are 15 residues in the CDR3. The V and J ends lost 3 bases and 2 bases respectively, with 11 bases between them. The CDR3 spells CASSIGGYTYNEQFF. CDR3 in DNA: TGTGCCAGTAGTATTGGGGGGTATACCTACAATGAGCAGTTCTTC.

The chain uses TRBV9 and TRBJ2-1; 15 bases fit TRBD2. CDR1 is SGDLS and CDR2 is YYNGEE in the germline V gene. This CDR3 contains 19 residues. The V gene end was trimmed by 0 bases and the J gene end by 2 bases; junction bases not matched to a gene: 6. The CDR3 region is CASSVDGLAGGNPYNEQFF. For the CDR3, the DNA is TGTGCCAGCAGCGTAGATGGACTAGCGGGAGGGAACCCCTACAATGAGCAGTTCTTC.

The rearrangement uses TRBV5-1 and TRBJ1-4, with 7 bases aligning to TRBD1. Germline loops: CDR1 SGHRS, CDR2 YFSETQ. The ends lost 0 bases at V and 6 bases at J; junction bases unmatched: 11. There are 17 residues in the CDR3. The CDR3 loop is CASSLGFGGDSYEKLFF. The CDR3 DNA reads TGCGCCAGCAGCTTGGGGTTTGGCGGGGACAGCTATGAAAAACTGTTTTTT.

The gene calls are TRBV7-8 and TRBJ1-2, with a possible D match to TRBD1 (5 bases). Deletions cut 5 bases from V and 5 bases from J, with 21 bases between. The CDR3 loop spans 16 amino acids. Germline CDR1 and CDR2: SGHVS and FQNEAQ. The CDR3 sequence is CASSLRSPDSTYGYTF. The CDR3 DNA follows: TGTGCCAGCAGCCTAAGGAGCCCAGACAGCACATATGGCTACACCTTC.

V is TRBV29-1 and J is TRBJ2-5; D remains ambiguous. From germline, CDR1 is SQVTM and CDR2 ANQGSEA. The CDR3 runs to 13 residues. Between the trimmed V and J ends, which lost 3 bases and 5 bases, there was a span of 13 bases. The CDR3 here is CSVELELEETQYF. The CDR3 region has the DNA TGCAGCGTTGAGCTAGAGTTGGAGGAGACCCAGTACTTC. The full variable domain, with the rest looked up from reference TRBV29-1 and TRBJ2-5, is SAVISQKPSRDICQRGTSLTIQCQVDSQVTMMFWYRQQPGQSLTLIATANQGSEATYESGFVIDKFPISRPNLTFSTLTVSNMSPEDSSIYLCSVELELEETQYFGPGTRLLVL.

V is TRBV18 and J is TRBJ2-5, with a tentative D call TRBD1 (5 bases). The CDR3 extends over 14 amino acids. From germline, CDR1 is KGHSH and CDR2 LQKENI. Trimming took 3 bases from V and 2 from J, leaving 10 bases between them. This chain's CDR3 is CASSPGRLQETQYF. CDR3 coding DNA: TGTGCCAGCTCACCGGGGCGGCTGCAAGAGACCCAGTACTTC.

The chain combines TRBV7-9 with TRBJ1-6, with D possibly being TRBD1 (5 bases). V lost 2 bases and J lost 7, with 12 bases in between. Germline loops: CDR1 SEHNR, CDR2 FQNEAQ (reference sequence). This CDR3 comprises 15 residues. The CDR3 reads CASSLFVDKNSPLHF. The CDR3 bases are TGTGCCAGCAGCTTATTCGTGGACAAGAATTCACCCCTCCACTTT.

This chain joins TRBV18 and TRBJ2-7; no reliable D call. CDR3 length: 21 residues. Germline V gene data show CDR1 as KGHSH and CDR2 as LQKENI. Deletions cut 5 bases from V and 1 base from J, with 33 bases between. CDR3 sequence (DNA): TGTGCCAGCTCAAAGGTCATGCCAACACCCAGCCGTATGGGATTGTCCTACGAGCAGTACTTC. Protein product: CASSKVMPTPSRMGLSYEQYF.

The genes are TRBV7-6 and TRBJ2-7, with D perhaps matching TRBD1 (5 bases). This CDR3 has 14 residues. V dropped 5 bases and J dropped 3 bases, with 14 bases sitting between them. Looked up from germline, CDR1 is SGHVS and CDR2 is FNYEAQ. This CDR3 is CASSPQGSHYEQYF. DNA of the CDR3: TGTGCCAGCAGCCCCCAGGGCAGCCACTACGAGCAGTACTTC. Full variable domain (outside the CDR3, taken from reference TRBV7-6 and TRBJ2-7): GAGVSQSPRYKVTKRGQDVALRCDPISGHVSLYWYRQALGQGPEFLTYFNYEAQQDKSGLPNDRFSAERPEGSISTLTIQRTEQRDSAMYRCASSPQGSHYEQYFGPGTRLTVT.

The CDR3 DNA reads as TGTGCCAGCAGCTTAGTGAGGACTAGCGGGGCCAGTGGGCAGTACTTC. Its protein product is CASSLVRTSGASGQYF. The chain links TRBV7-6 to TRBJ2-7, with 12 bases that match TRBD2. The germline CDR1 and CDR2 sequences are SGHVS and FNYEAQ. The ends lost 1 base at V and 9 bases at J; junction bases unmatched: 10. The CDR3 has 16 amino acids.

The chain is built from TRBV28 and TRBJ2-7; TRBD2 might be the D (5 bases). V shed 8 bases and J shed 1 base, with 9 bases lying between them. CDR1 is MDHEN and CDR2 is SYDVKM in the germline V gene. The length of the CDR3 is 12 residues. CDR3: CASQRGSYEQYF. CDR3 coding DNA: TGTGCCAGCCAGAGAGGGTCCTACGAGCAGTACTTC.

The CDR3 DNA follows: TGTGCCACCAGCAGGGGGACAGGGGGAGGTCAGCCCCAGCATTTT. Amino acid sequence: CATSRGTGGGQPQHF. V gene TRBV15 combines with J gene TRBJ1-5; 11 bases map to TRBD1. The CDR3 is 15 amino acids. The V gene's germline CDR1 is LNHNV and CDR2 YYDKDF (reference sequence). V was clipped by 3 bases and J by 6 bases; unmatched bases: 4.

V is TRBV6-5 and J is TRBJ1-1; perhaps TRBD1 as D (6 bases). The CDR3 consists of 15 residues. From germline, CDR1 is MNHEY and CDR2 SVGAGI. Trimming took 4 bases from V and 5 from J, leaving 17 bases between them. The CDR3 DNA reads TGTGCCAGCAGTTCTCCCAGGGGCGCTAGAACTGAAGCTTTCTTT. It is translated as CASSSPRGARTEAFF.

V usage is TRBV7-9 and J usage is TRBJ2-7, with a possible D match to TRBD1 (6 bases). The CDR3 covers 13 residues. From germline, CDR1 is SEHNR and CDR2 FQNEAQ (reference sequence). Between the trimmed V and J ends, which lost 4 bases and 1 base, there was a span of 8 bases. This chain's CDR3 is CASSYRVSYEQYF. In nucleotides, the CDR3 is TGTGCCAGCAGCTACAGGGTATCCTACGAGCAGTACTTC. Full variable domain (rest looked up from reference TRBV7-9 and TRBJ2-7): DTGVSQNPRHKITKRGQNVTFRCDPISEHNRLYWYRQTLGQGPEFLTYFQNEAQLEKSRLLSDRFSAERPKGSFSTLEIQRTEQGDSAMYLCASSYRVSYEQYFGPGTRLTVT.